Below, one TCR beta chain is given with its context. The V and J ends lost 3 bases and 0 bases respectively, with 15 bases between them. The CDR3 totals 16 residues. CDR1 is LNHDA and CDR2 is SQIVND in the germline V gene (reference sequence). Patients from Seattle were sampled longitudinally, starting during active infection. The method was immunoSEQ multiplex PCR; TCRdb's version includes in-frame clones alone and lacks a portion of them. The sample holds approximately 530,000 clones; approximately 88% are singletons and the top ten take 7.5% to 9.5%. The data were obtained in a study of blood T cell repertoires in COVID-19.

The chain recombines TRBV19 with TRBJ2-7; tentatively, D is TRBD1 (6 bases). The specimen sequenced was peripheral blood. The clonotype comes from a woman aged 50 to 60 with COVID-19, enrolled during active disease. CDR3 sequence: CASSISSTDSSYEQYF. In nucleotides, the CDR3 is TGTGCCAGTAGTATCTCCTCGACGGACAGCTCCTACGAGCAGTACTTC.